The next 15 T cell receptor beta chains were all read from a single sample in a study of identical twins. MiXCR, run by TCRdb on the 5' RACE reads, gives a single entry per CDR3 protein. Of approximately 890,000 distinct CDR3 sequences listed, 12% are singletons. This sample was also put to use in a study of yellow fever vaccine responses in identical twins.

The sample consisted of PBMCs. Every receptor here comes from a young woman in good health.

V gene TRBV15 combines with J gene TRBJ2-2; 8 nucleotides align to TRBD2. CDR3 length equals 14 residues. CDR1 and CDR2 (germline): LNHNV, YYDKDF (reference sequence). V trimming: 3 bases; J trimming: 6 bases; junction bases outside the gene matches: 3. CDR3 residues: CATSRTSEPGELFF. In nucleotides, the CDR3 is TGTGCCACCAGCAGGACTAGCGAGCCCGGGGAGCTGTTTTTT. Based on the CDR3 plus reference TRBV15 and TRBJ2-2, the full variable domain is DAMVIQNPRYQVTQFGKPVTLSCSQTLNHNVMYWYQQKSSQAPKLLFHYYDKDFNNEADTPDNFQSRRPNTSFCFLDIRSPGLGDTAMYLCATSRTSEPGELFFGEGSRLTVL.

The chain has TRBV29-1 and TRBJ2-3; D is undetermined. The CDR3 contains 14 residues. Germline CDR1 reads SQVTM; CDR2 reads ANQGSEA. V lost 4 bases and J 0 bases, leaving 11 bases between the germline ends. The DNA for the CDR3 is TGCAGCGTTGTGAGTTCTCTTAGCACAGATACGCAGTATTTT. Residues: CSVVSSLSTDTQYF.

The chain employs TRBV6-2 or TRBV6-3 and TRBJ2-1, with no clear D. The CDR3 covers 15 residues. V was clipped by 2 bases and J by 0 bases, with 8 bases between them. Germline V lookup: CDR1 MNHEY, CDR2 SVGEGT. The CDR3 region has the DNA TGTGCCAGCAGTTACGGCGGATACTCCTACAATGAGCAGTTCTTC. As protein: CASSYGGYSYNEQFF.

The rearrangement joins TRBV18 to TRBJ2-1; 16 bases align to TRBD2. Germline V gene lookup returns CDR1 KGHSH and CDR2 LQKENI. This CDR3 is 16 amino acids long. The ends lost 3 bases at V and 9 bases at J; junction bases unmatched: 5. CDR3 amino acids: CASSPGLAGGPGEQFF. The CDR3 DNA is TGTGCCAGCTCACCGGGACTAGCGGGAGGGCCGGGTGAGCAGTTCTTC.

In its sample, this clonotype was seen a few times. This chain joins TRBV7-9 and TRBJ1-2; D is undetermined. This CDR3 region has 14 residues. Looked up from germline, CDR1 is SEHNR and CDR2 is FQNEAQ (reference sequence). V lost 2 bases and J 0 bases, leaving 7 bases between the germline ends. The CDR3 is CASSLQSSNYGYTF. Here the CDR3 DNA reads TGTGCCAGCAGCTTACAGTCGTCTAACTATGGCTACACCTTC.

The chain couples TRBV27 to TRBJ2-3; TRBD2 agrees at 10 bases. Germline V CDR1 and CDR2: MNHEY, SMNVEV (reference sequence). V shed 2 bases and J 6 bases; nucleotides not matched to a gene: 8. The CDR3 runs to 16 residues. The CDR3 bases are TGTGCCAGCAGTTTAGTGGGTAGCGGGAGGAGTGATACGCAGTATTTT. It codes for CASSLVGSGRSDTQYF.

This clonotype was observed a few times. The chain carries TRBV4-1 and TRBJ2-7; TRBD2 matches at 8 bases. V was clipped by 2 bases and J by 2 bases; unmatched bases: 5. Germline CDR1 MGHRA, CDR2 YSYEKL. The CDR3 covers 15 residues. The CDR3 here is CASSQLSGAPYEQYF. The CDR3 DNA reads as TGCGCCAGCAGCCAACTTAGCGGGGCACCCTACGAGCAGTACTTC.

The chain is built from TRBV11-3 and TRBJ2-5; 8 bases line up with TRBD1. V lost 6 bases, J lost 5 bases, and 8 bases stayed unmatched. The CDR3 has 14 residues. The germline gives CDR1 SGHNT, CDR2 YENEEA. The CDR3 bases are TGTGCCAGCAGGCGACAGGGGCTAAGGGAGACCCAGTACTTC. It specifies CASRRQGLRETQYF.

This clonotype was detected ten times or more. This rearrangement joins TRBV20-1 to TRBJ2-3; D is perhaps TRBD2 (5 bases). Per the germline V gene, CDR1 is DFQATT and CDR2 is SNEGSKA (reference sequence). V lost 3 bases to trimming and J lost 3 bases, with 19 bases between them. This CDR3 contains 16 residues. CDR3 amino acids: CSASALPHGDTDTQYF. DNA of the CDR3: TGCAGTGCTAGCGCTCTACCCCACGGGGATACAGATACGCAGTATTTT.

This clonotype has a handful of counts. The CDR3 loop is CSVETGRLMNTEAFF. The CDR3 DNA follows: TGCAGCGTCGAGACGGGGCGCCTTATGAACACTGAAGCTTTCTTT. V and J are TRBV29-1 and TRBJ1-1; D perhaps matches TRBD1 (5 bases). The germline CDR1 and CDR2 sequences are SQVTM and ANQGSEA. V dropped 6 bases and J dropped 0 bases, with 17 bases sitting between them. The length of the CDR3 is 15 residues.

V is TRBV4-2 and J is TRBJ2-7; a weak D match, TRBD2 (7 bases). CDR3 size: 14 residues. V was cut by 4 bases and J by 5 bases, with 15 bases left in between. Germline V gene lookup returns CDR1 LGHNA and CDR2 YNFKEQ. The CDR3 protein is CASSPGGGRDEQYF. DNA of the CDR3: TGTGCCAGCAGCCCGGGGGGCGGGAGAGACGAGCAGTACTTC.

In its sample, this clonotype was seen a few times. V and J are TRBV12-3 or TRBV12-4 and TRBJ1-1; D is unresolved. Trimming took 2 bases from V and 5 from J, leaving 12 bases between them. There are 14 residues in the CDR3. CDR3 nucleotides: TGTGCCAGCAGTTTAAGGGAGATAGGAACTGAAGCTTTCTTT. Protein sequence: CASSLREIGTEAFF.

A few counts support this clonotype. V usage is TRBV5-1 and J usage is TRBJ1-1, with D hard to call. The germline V gene has CDR1 SGHRS and CDR2 YFSETQ. The CDR3 sequence is 14 residues long. V was shortened by 1 base and J by 3 bases, with 10 bases between the two germline ends. The CDR3 coding sequence is TGCGCCAGCAGCTTGTCTGGGTCGGACACTGAAGCTTTCTTT. It codes for CASSLSGSDTEAFF.

This clonotype was counted only a few times. This sequence joins TRBV6-1 and TRBJ2-7; TRBD2 agrees at 14 bases. The CDR3 length is 18 residues. Per the germline V gene, CDR1 is MNHNS and CDR2 is SASEGT. The V and J ends lost 6 bases and 6 bases, in that order; junction bases with no gene match: 16. The CDR3: CASSPRLAGGQISVEQYV. The CDR3 nucleotides read TGTGCCAGCAGCCCAAGACTAGCGGGGGGGCAAATATCCGTCGAGCAGTACGTC.

In this sample, this clonotype turned up a few times. The J gene is TRBJ1-1, the V gene TRBV19; D gene uncertain. CDR1 LNHDA and CDR2 SQIVND come from the germline V gene (reference sequence). V gave up 1 base and J gave up 2 bases, with 8 bases separating them. This CDR3 is 14 amino acids long. CDR3 DNA sequence: TGTGCCAGTAGTATAGGGGAGTTCAACACTGAAGCTTTCTTT. Its protein product is CASSIGEFNTEAFF.